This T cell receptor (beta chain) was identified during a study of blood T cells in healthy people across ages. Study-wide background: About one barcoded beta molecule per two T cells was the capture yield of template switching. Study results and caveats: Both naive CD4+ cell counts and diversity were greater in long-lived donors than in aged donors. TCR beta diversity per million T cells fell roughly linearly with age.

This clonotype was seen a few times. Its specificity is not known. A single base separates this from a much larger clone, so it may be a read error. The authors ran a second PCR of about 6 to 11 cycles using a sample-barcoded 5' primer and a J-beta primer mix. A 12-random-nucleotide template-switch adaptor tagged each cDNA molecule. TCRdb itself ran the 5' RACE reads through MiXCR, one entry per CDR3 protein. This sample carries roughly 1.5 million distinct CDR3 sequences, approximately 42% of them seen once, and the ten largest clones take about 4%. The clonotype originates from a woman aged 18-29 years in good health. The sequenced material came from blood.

The CDR3 sequence: CASSQDSGTPSYEQFF. In DNA, the CDR3 is TGCGCCAGCAGCCAAGATAGCGGCACCCCCTCCTACGAGCAGTTCTTC. V gene TRBV4-3 combines with J gene TRBJ2-1; tentatively, D is TRBD2 (6 bases). Deletions cut 0 bases from V and 10 bases from J, with 19 bases between. Germline V gives CDR1 LGHNA, CDR2 YSLEER. The CDR3 sequence is 16 residues long.